These 14 T cell receptor beta chains were sequenced from one sample in a study of blood T cell repertoires in COVID-19. This table comes from immunoSEQ multiplex PCR, and its TCRdb copy is limited to in-frame clones, with some not included. The sample has around 59,000 clones, approximately 82% seen once. The source material was peripheral blood. The receptors originated from a man at least 80 years old with acute or convalescent COVID-19.

This rearrangement joins TRBV11-3 to TRBJ2-7; TRBD2 might be the D (5 bases). This CDR3 has 14 amino acids. Germline loops: CDR1 SGHNT, CDR2 YENEEA. Trimming removed 5 bases at V and 7 bases at J, with 18 bases between. Here the CDR3 DNA reads TGTGCCAGCAGCGTACACGGGGTTCCGGGGGAGCAGTACTTC. Its protein product is CASSVHGVPGEQYF.

This clone was observed once. The chain couples TRBV7-3 to TRBJ2-3, with a possible D match to TRBD1 (5 bases). CDR1 and CDR2 (germline): SGHTA, FQGTGA. With 2 bases removed from V and 1 base from J, the gap between germline ends came to 10 bases. The CDR3 has 15 amino acids. The CDR3 coding sequence is TGTGCCAGCAGCTTAGGACAAGGCGGCACAGATACGCAGTATTTT. Amino acids: CASSLGQGGTDTQYF.

The chain has TRBV4-1 and TRBJ2-4; D possibly corresponds to TRBD2 (6 bases). This CDR3 region has 16 residues. CDR1 is MGHRA, CDR2 YSYEKL, per germline. V was pared by 0 bases and J by 7 bases, with 16 bases between. This CDR3 reads CASSQDPTSILNIQYF. CDR3 sequence (DNA): TGCGCCAGCAGCCAAGATCCAACTAGCATTTTGAACATTCAGTACTTC.

This chain connects TRBV27 to TRBJ1-1; 9 nucleotides line up with TRBD1. This CDR3 is 14 amino acids long. The germline V gene encodes CDR1 MNHEY and CDR2 SMNVEV (reference sequence). V shed 4 bases and J 1 base; nucleotides not matched to a gene: 1. The CDR3 reads CASSSDRGNTEAFF. For the CDR3, the DNA is TGTGCCAGCAGTTCGGACAGGGGGAACACTGAAGCTTTCTTT.

The genes are TRBV5-6 and TRBJ2-2; D is possibly TRBD2 (5 bases). Germline lookup yields CDR1 SGHDT and CDR2 YYEEEE. V lost 0 bases and J lost 0, with 15 bases in between. The CDR3 totals 18 residues. The CDR3 reads CASSLVLAGRANTGELFF. CDR3 coding DNA: TGTGCCAGCAGCTTGGTTCTGGCGGGTCGCGCGAACACCGGGGAGCTGTTTTTT.

The chain carries TRBV3-1 (or the pseudogene TRBV3-2) and TRBJ1-4, with a possible D match to TRBD1 (5 bases). CDR3 size: 16 residues. V lost 4 bases and J lost 3, with 15 bases in between. Germline V CDR1 and CDR2: LGHDT, YNNKEL (reference sequence). The CDR3 DNA follows: TGTGCCAGCAGCCCCTACTCGGGGGGGTCTAATGAAAAACTGTTTTTT. Its translation: CASSPYSGGSNEKLFF.

The V and J genes are TRBV28 and TRBJ2-1; 8 bases are a match to TRBD2. The CDR3 has 13 amino acids. The germline V gene encodes CDR1 MDHEN and CDR2 SYDVKM. J gave up 8 bases and V 4 bases, and 4 bases lay outside the gene matches. As DNA, the CDR3 is TGTGCCAGCAGTTCGGGGGGGCTACATGAGCAGTTCTTC. This sequence encodes CASSSGGLHEQFF.

In its sample, this clone was seen once. The chain has TRBV7-9 and TRBJ1-2, with a tentative D call TRBD1 (6 bases). The CDR3 has 16 amino acids. V lost 6 bases to trimming and J lost 0 bases, with 17 bases between them. CDR1 is SEHNR and CDR2 is FQNEAQ in the germline V gene (reference sequence). CDR3 loop: CASSKTGALSNYGYTF. Here the CDR3 DNA reads TGTGCCAGCAGTAAGACAGGAGCCCTCTCTAACTATGGCTACACCTTC.

This clone was seen once. The chain combines TRBV6-6 with TRBJ2-1; 7 positions agree with TRBD2. The CDR3 covers 14 residues. Germline V gene lookup returns CDR1 MNHNY and CDR2 SVGAGI (reference sequence). Trimming removed 1 base from V and 8 bases from J; junction bases left unmatched: 5. This CDR3 reads CASSYLGGRDEQFF. The CDR3, as DNA: TGTGCCAGCAGTTACTTGGGCGGGAGAGATGAGCAGTTCTTC.

This clone has only one observation. V and J are TRBV5-6 and TRBJ2-1, with 12 bases identical to TRBD2. V dropped 4 bases and J dropped 7; count of bases not matched to a gene: 6. CDR1 is SGHDT, CDR2 YYEEEE, per germline. The CDR3 runs to 15 residues. The CDR3 DNA reads as TGTGCCAGCAGCCGCTTGACTAGCGGGAGAAATGAGCAGTTCTTC. Translating it yields CASSRLTSGRNEQFF.

This rearrangement joins TRBV11-3 to TRBJ2-1; unclear D gene. The CDR3 is 13 amino acids. V lost 4 bases, J lost 3 bases, and 7 bases lay in between. Germline CDR1 SGHNT, CDR2 YENEEA. The CDR3 DNA is TGTGCCAGCAGCTCCCCCTTCTACAATGAGCAGTTCTTC. It translates to CASSSPFYNEQFF.

V and J are TRBV9 and TRBJ2-5; D gene unclear. With 1 base removed from V and 5 bases from J, the gap between germline ends came to 9 bases. The germline V gene has CDR1 SGDLS and CDR2 YYNGEE. CDR3 length: 13 residues. The CDR3 nucleotides are TGTGCCAGCAGCGTATCTATTTCCGAGACCCAGTACTTC. Protein sequence: CASSVSISETQYF.

This chain links TRBV19 with TRBJ2-1, with 13 bases aligning to TRBD2. The CDR3 consists of 17 residues. V lost 3 bases, J lost 6 bases, and 8 bases stayed unmatched. Germline V gene sequence: CDR1 LNHDA, CDR2 SQIVND (reference sequence). CDR3: CASSIGLAGALINEQFF. The CDR3 bases are TGTGCCAGTAGTATTGGACTAGCGGGAGCTCTTATCAATGAGCAGTTCTTC. Full variable domain (outside the CDR3, taken from reference TRBV19 and TRBJ2-1): DGGITQSPKYLFRKEGQNVTLSCEQNLNHDAMYWYRQDPGQGLRLIYYSQIVNDFQKGDIAEGYSVSREKKESFPLTVTSAQKNPTAFYLCASSIGLAGALINEQFFGPGTRLTVL.

J is TRBJ1-2 and V is TRBV3-1 (or the pseudogene TRBV3-2); 7 nucleotides agree with TRBD1. CDR1 and CDR2 from the germline V gene are LGHDT and YNNKEL (reference sequence). Trimming took 3 bases from V and 8 from J; bases not matched to a gene: 3. This CDR3 contains 12 residues. In DNA form, the CDR3 reads TGTGCCAGCAGCCAGGGACAGTTGGGCTACACCTTC. It is translated as CASSQGQLGYTF.